This TCR beta chain derives from a study of blood T cell repertoires in COVID-19. The length of the CDR3 is 17 residues. Germline CDR1 reads KGHDR; CDR2 reads SFDVKD. With 5 bases removed from V and 1 base from J, the gap between germline ends came to 17 bases. Original processing notes: Estimates of nucleated cell counts were drawn from the amplification of reference gene primers. TCRdb's copy holds only in-frame clones and misses some; the assay was immunoSEQ multiplex PCR. The V and J calls and clone size are taken from that table; D and trimming were inferred from the DNA. The sample holds 240,000 or so clones, around four fifths seen once.

Sequencing was done on a sample of peripheral blood. The chain carries TRBV24-1 and TRBJ1-5; D gene uncertain. The TCR comes from a man younger than 45 who had recovered from COVID-19. The CDR3 DNA sequence: TGTGCCACCAGTGTTGATCTCACGGGAGGAAGCAATCAGCCCCAGCATTTT. Amino acid sequence: CATSVDLTGGSNQPQHF.